Included here is one TCR beta chain sequence, with context. The target antigen is unknown. This sample was taken from a study of cytomegalovirus exposure and HLA in healthy donors. Notes on the study in general: In a later analysis, a missense DCLRE1C variant was linked to TCR beta V- and J-gene trimming. It was reported that TCR beta sequences correctly inferred the HLA-A and HLA-B alleles for most subjects. The authors confirmed in vitro that three CMV-associated chains were specific for CMV antigens. In a later analysis, HLA-associated beta chains showed higher expansion and lower generation probabilities than comparable chains.

A multiplex PCR was run with 60 Vbeta primers and 13 Jbeta primers. Profiling relied on immunoSEQ multiplex PCR, and the TCRdb table lists in-frame clones only, not all of them. In the table there are around 89,000 clones, about 84% of which are singletons. The V gene lost 4 bases and the J gene lost 3 bases, with 8 bases spanning the gap. Germline lookup yields CDR1 ENHRY and CDR2 SYGVKD. The CDR3 totals 13 residues. This sequence joins TRBV10-3 and TRBJ2-3; a possible D gene is TRBD2 (6 bases). This TCR derives from a girl aged 2 to 10 in good health and CMV-seropositive. Sequencing was carried out using PBMCs. CDR3 sequence: CAISVEGTDTQYF. The CDR3 coding sequence is TGTGCCATCAGTGTGGAGGGTACAGATACGCAGTATTTT.